Listed below are T cell receptor beta chains from one sample, sequenced in a study of control samples from healthy donors and cancer patients. Generated by immunoSEQ multiplex PCR, the TCRdb table keeps only in-frame clones and is missing some. The table has over 120,000 clones, roughly 94% seen once. The specimen sequenced was PBMCs. Source of these receptors: a man aged 55 to 70 with colorectal cancer. The conserved cysteine and the conserved F or W are not part of the CDR3 here. Fields, in order: J gene, V gene, CDR3 protein.

TRBJ1-1,TRBV4-2,ASSQDLGGDTEAF
TRBJ2-3,TRBV7-6,ASSLEVGASTDTQY
TRBJ2-7,TRBV7-2,ASSLENSGASEQY
TRBJ1-4,TRBV6-1,ASSEASLANEKLF
TRBJ1-2,TRBV18,ASSPGRDYGYT
TRBJ1-3,TRBV10-2,ASSELRTFGNTIY
TRBJ1-6,TRBV6-6,ASSYTGRVDNSPLH
TRBJ2-7,TRBV5-1,ASSLGDRATDQY
TRBJ1-3,TRBV5-1,ASSLIGGEGNTIY
TRBJ1-5,TRBV3-1/TRBV3-2,ASSQDRTGHQPQH
TRBJ1-5,TRBV7-9,ASSVSGQGLQPQH
TRBJ1-1,TRBV15,ATSRDRPNTEAF
TRBJ2-2,TRBV29-1,SVARENTGELF
TRBJ2-1,TRBV4-3,ASSQEDGGPPYNEQF
TRBJ2-5,TRBV12-3/TRBV12-4,ASSSQETQY
TRBJ1-3,TRBV19,ASKGPTSLNTIY
TRBJ2-2,TRBV4-3,ASSQDAGANTGELF
TRBJ2-7,TRBV6-5,ASRTDYEQY